The 5 T cell receptor beta chains below were found in one sample sequenced in a study of cytomegalovirus exposure and HLA in healthy donors (dated by TCRdb to about 2017). Libraries were constructed by the immunoSEQ multiplex PCR assay. For the multiplex PCR, a mixture combining 60 forward primers for TCR Vbeta segments and 13 reverse primers for TCR Jbeta segments was used. Held by TCRdb, this immuneACCESS table contains in-frame sequences only and omits some clones. Under half of the omission traces to an unresolved V gene where checked; the cause of the rest is unknown. The sample profile shows approximately 190,000 clones; about nine tenths of them were found once. About 1.2% of the sample is in the top ten clones. Sequencing was done on a sample of PBMCs. Source of these receptors: a man between 25 and 39 years old in good health and CMV-seronegative.

The chain recombines TRBV7-8 with TRBJ2-5; D is uncertain. The closer fit of TRBJ2-7 to the DNA end suggests the J call may be wrong. Germline V gene lookup returns CDR1 SGHVS and CDR2 FQNEAQ. The CDR3 is 16 residues long. The chain's CDR3 is CASSLNWAAFSYEQYF. CDR3 nucleotide sequence: TGTGCCAGCAGCTTAAACTGGGCCGCCTTCTCCTACGAGCAGTACTTC.

This chain links TRBV19 with TRBJ2-7; 9 bases agree with TRBD1. The junction had 7 bases not matched to a gene; V was cut back by 4 bases and J by 6 bases. The CDR3 covers 14 residues. From germline, CDR1 is LNHDA and CDR2 SQIVND (reference sequence). Here the CDR3 DNA reads TGTGCCAGTAGTACGATACAGGGGGCAGGCGAGCAGTACTTC. As protein: CASSTIQGAGEQYF. Drawing the rest from reference TRBV19 and TRBJ2-7, the complete variable domain is DGGITQSPKYLFRKEGQNVTLSCEQNLNHDAMYWYRQDPGQGLRLIYYSQIVNDFQKGDIAEGYSVSREKKESFPLTVTSAQKNPTAFYLCASSTIQGAGEQYFGPGTRLTVT.

The chain is built from TRBV6-5 and TRBJ1-4; 8 nucleotides align to TRBD1. The germline V gene has CDR1 MNHEY and CDR2 SVGAGI. This CDR3 is 14 amino acids long. The J segment lost 7 bases and the V segment lost 6 bases, leaving 7 bases of the junction unmatched. The CDR3 protein is CASRTGQVGEKLFF. The CDR3 DNA is TGTGCCAGCAGAACGGGACAGGTTGGTGAAAAACTGTTTTTT.

The chain has TRBV6-6 and TRBJ2-3; D not certain. Per germline, CDR1 MNHNY and CDR2 SVGAGI (reference sequence). The CDR3 totals 16 residues. V was shortened by 6 bases and J by 0 bases, with 16 bases between the two germline ends. This CDR3 is CASSLLTASSTDTQYF. The CDR3 nucleotides read TGTGCCAGCAGCCTCCTGACTGCAAGCAGCACAGATACGCAGTATTTT.

The chain joins TRBV29-1 to TRBJ2-2; tentative D call: TRBD2 (5 bases). CDR3 length equals 14 residues. The germline CDR1 and CDR2 sequences are SQVTM and ANQGSEA. The V and J ends lost 5 bases and 0 bases respectively, with 10 bases between them. CDR3 protein: CSVLPGSNTGELFF. Written as DNA, the CDR3 is TGCAGCGTTCTTCCGGGATCGAACACCGGGGAGCTGTTTTTT.